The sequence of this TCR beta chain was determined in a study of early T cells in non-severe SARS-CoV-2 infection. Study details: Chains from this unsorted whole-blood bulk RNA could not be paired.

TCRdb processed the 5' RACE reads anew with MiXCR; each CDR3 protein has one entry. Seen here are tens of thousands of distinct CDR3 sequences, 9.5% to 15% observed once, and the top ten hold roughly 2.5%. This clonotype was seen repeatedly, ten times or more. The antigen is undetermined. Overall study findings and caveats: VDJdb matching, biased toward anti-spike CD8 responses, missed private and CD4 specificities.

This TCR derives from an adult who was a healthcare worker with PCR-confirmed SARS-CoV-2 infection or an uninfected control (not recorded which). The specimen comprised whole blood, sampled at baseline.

CDR3 sequence reads: CASSQEVTDTQYF. CDR3 DNA sequence: TGCGCCAGCTCACAGGAGGTGACAGATACGCAGTATTTT. The chain combines TRBV5-1 with TRBJ2-3; D tentatively fits TRBD1 or TRBD2 (5 bases each). The ends were cut back, 7 bases at V and 3 bases at J, with 12 bases in the middle. Germline values: CDR1 SGHRS, CDR2 YFSETQ. The CDR3 is 13 residues long.